This T cell receptor (beta chain) came from a study of blood T cell repertoires in COVID-19. CDR1 and CDR2 from the germline V gene are LNHDA and SQIVND (reference sequence). This CDR3 has 16 residues. The V and J ends lost 0 bases and 0 bases, in that order; junction bases with no gene match: 2. Sequencing was performed with immunoSEQ multiplex PCR; in TCRdb, only in-frame clones are kept and a portion is missing. This sample has a few hundred thousand clones; roughly 87% occur once, and the top ten carry 10%. The sample was PBMCs or T cells enriched from blood (not recorded which). The clonotype comes from a man between 18 and 35 years old with acute COVID-19. J is TRBJ2-1 and V is TRBV19; 7 nucleotides match TRBD2. CDR3 coding DNA: TGTGCCAGTAGTATAGATGGGGGGGTCTCCTACAATGAGCAGTTCTTC. This translates into CASSIDGGVSYNEQFF.